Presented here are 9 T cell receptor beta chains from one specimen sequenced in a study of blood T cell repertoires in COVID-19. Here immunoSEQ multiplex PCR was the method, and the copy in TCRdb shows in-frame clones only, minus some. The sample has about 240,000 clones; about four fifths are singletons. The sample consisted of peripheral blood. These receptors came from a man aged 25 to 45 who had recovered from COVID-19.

CDR3 residues: CATSRVDRNTEAFF. CDR3 sequence (DNA): TGTGCCACCAGCAGAGTGGACAGAAACACTGAAGCTTTCTTT. V gene TRBV15 combines with J gene TRBJ1-1, with D perhaps matching TRBD1 (6 bases). From germline, CDR1 is LNHNV and CDR2 YYDKDF (reference sequence). V was shortened by 1 base and J by 2 bases, with 8 bases between the two germline ends. The CDR3 runs to 14 residues.

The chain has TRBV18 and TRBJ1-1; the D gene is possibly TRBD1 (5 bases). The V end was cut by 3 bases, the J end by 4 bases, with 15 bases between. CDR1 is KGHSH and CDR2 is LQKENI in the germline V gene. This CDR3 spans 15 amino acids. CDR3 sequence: CASSPPEGVITEAFF. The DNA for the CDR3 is TGTGCCAGCTCACCGCCGGAAGGGGTCATCACTGAAGCTTTCTTT. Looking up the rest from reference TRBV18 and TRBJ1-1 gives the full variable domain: NAGVMQNPRHLVRRRGQEARLRCSPMKGHSHVYWYRQLPEEGLKFMVYLQKENIIDESGMPKERFSAEFPKEGPSILRIQQVVRGDSAAYFCASSPPEGVITEAFFGQGTRLTVV.

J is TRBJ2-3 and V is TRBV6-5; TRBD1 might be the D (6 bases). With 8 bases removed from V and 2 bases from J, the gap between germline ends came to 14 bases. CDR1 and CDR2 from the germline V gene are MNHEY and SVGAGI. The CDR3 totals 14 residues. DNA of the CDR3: TGTGCCAGCCGGGACAAAGCGAACACAGATACGCAGTATTTT. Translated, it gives CASRDKANTDTQYF.

The CDR3 coding sequence is TGTGCCAGCAGCGCAAACGCGGGGGACAATCAGCCCCAGCATTTT. It yields the protein CASSANAGDNQPQHF. The chain couples TRBV7-2 to TRBJ1-5; D is possibly TRBD1 (5 bases). The germline V gene encodes CDR1 SGHTA and CDR2 FQGNSA. This CDR3 has 15 amino acids. V was clipped by 5 bases and J by 3 bases, with 14 bases between them.

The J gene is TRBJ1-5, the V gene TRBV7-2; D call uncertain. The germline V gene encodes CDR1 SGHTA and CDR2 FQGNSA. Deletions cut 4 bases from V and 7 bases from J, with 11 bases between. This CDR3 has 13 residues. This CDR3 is CASSSHLEQPQHF. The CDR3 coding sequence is TGTGCCAGCAGCTCCCATTTAGAACAGCCCCAGCATTTT.

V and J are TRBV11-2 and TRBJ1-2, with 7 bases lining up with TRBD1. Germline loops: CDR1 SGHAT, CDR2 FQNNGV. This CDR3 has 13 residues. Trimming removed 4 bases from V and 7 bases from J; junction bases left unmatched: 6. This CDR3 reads CASSSGQEIGYTF. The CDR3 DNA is TGTGCCAGCAGCTCCGGACAGGAAATTGGCTACACCTTC.

CDR3 nucleotide sequence: TGTGCCAGCAGGGGAACCGGGACAGCCGTGGAGCCCCAGCATTTT. Its protein product is CASRGTGTAVEPQHF. The V gene is TRBV2, the J gene TRBJ1-5, with 7 bases that match TRBD1. J gave up 8 bases and V 6 bases, and 13 bases lay outside the gene matches. Germline assignment: CDR1 SNHLY and CDR2 FYNNEI. The CDR3 runs 15 residues.

The CDR3 spells CASSVVYEETQYF. The CDR3 DNA reads as TGTGCCAGCAGCGTAGTCTATGAGGAGACCCAGTACTTC. The chain recombines TRBV9 with TRBJ2-5; no firm D call. Germline lookup yields CDR1 SGDLS and CDR2 YYNGEE. V dropped 0 bases and J dropped 5 bases, with 8 bases sitting between them. This CDR3 has 13 residues. The whole variable domain, filled in from reference TRBV9 and TRBJ2-5, reads DSGVTQTPKHLITATGQRVTLRCSPRSGDLSVYWYQQSLDQGLQFLIQYYNGEERAKGNILERFSAQQFPDLHSELNLSSLELGDSALYFCASSVVYEETQYFGPGTRLLVL.

This chain's CDR3 is CASSSLQTNTGELFF. In nucleotides, the CDR3 is TGTGCCAGCAGCTCCCTTCAGACGAACACCGGGGAGCTGTTTTTT. This sequence joins TRBV9 and TRBJ2-2; D is unresolved. The V gene's germline CDR1 is SGDLS and CDR2 YYNGEE. This CDR3 contains 15 residues. Trimming shortened V by 4 bases and J by 0 bases, and 10 bases separated the two germline ends. Full variable domain (rest looked up from reference TRBV9 and TRBJ2-2): DSGVTQTPKHLITATGQRVTLRCSPRSGDLSVYWYQQSLDQGLQFLIQYYNGEERAKGNILERFSAQQFPDLHSELNLSSLELGDSALYFCASSSLQTNTGELFFGEGSRLTVL.